The 27 T cell receptor beta chains below were found in one sample sequenced in a study of blood T cell repertoires in COVID-19. The table came from immunoSEQ multiplex PCR; TCRdb's copy has only in-frame clones and leaves some out. The sample records fewer than 80,000 clones, 80% to 90% being singletons. The sample comprised peripheral blood. Receptor source: a woman between 45 and 60 years old with active COVID-19.

The V gene is TRBV5-1, the J gene TRBJ2-5, with TRBD1 matching over 10 bases. Per the germline V gene, CDR1 is SGHRS and CDR2 is YFSETQ. V shed 4 bases, J shed 0 bases, and the junction held 6 bases outside the gene matches. This CDR3 comprises 16 residues. The CDR3: CASSPRTGGYQETQYF. DNA for the CDR3: TGCGCCAGCAGCCCCCGGACAGGGGGTTACCAAGAGACCCAGTACTTC. The full variable domain, rest sourced from reference TRBV5-1 and TRBJ2-5, is KAGVTQTPRYLIKTRGQQVTLSCSPISGHRSVSWYQQTPGQGLQFLFEYFSETQRNKGNFPGRFSGRQFSNSRSEMNVSTLELGDSALYLCASSPRTGGYQETQYFGPGTRLLVL.

The J gene is TRBJ1-1, the V gene TRBV14, with D hard to call. V was clipped by 4 bases and J by 1 base, with 13 bases between them. The CDR3 is 15 residues long. CDR1 is SGHDN and CDR2 is FVKESK in the germline V gene. In DNA form, the CDR3 reads TGTGCCAGCAGCCCGCCTCGGGGTTGGAACACTGAAGCTTTCTTT. This encodes CASSPPRGWNTEAFF.

The CDR3 here is CASSLQGSYNEQFF. The CDR3 DNA reads as TGTGCCAGCAGTTTACAGGGGTCCTACAATGAGCAGTTCTTC. This chain uses TRBV6-5 with TRBJ2-1; 7 nucleotides line up with TRBD1. The CDR3 extends over 14 amino acids. With 4 bases clipped from V and 1 base from J, the junction kept 1 base outside the gene matches. Germline-derived CDR1 and CDR2 are MNHEY and SVGAGI.

The chain combines TRBV29-1 with TRBJ2-7, with TRBD2 identical over 14 bases. This CDR3 spans 14 amino acids. V trimming: 6 bases; J trimming: 5 bases; junction bases outside the gene matches: 6. Looked up from germline, CDR1 is SQVTM and CDR2 is ANQGSEA. The CDR3 nucleotides read TGCAGCGTACAGACTAGCGGGAGGGCCGACGAGCAGTACTTC. Protein: CSVQTSGRADEQYF.

V usage is TRBV7-9 and J usage is TRBJ1-1; TRBD1 is a possible D gene (5 bases). The germline V gene has CDR1 SEHNR and CDR2 FQNEAQ (reference sequence). The CDR3 spans 14 residues. V was trimmed by 6 bases and J by 5 bases, leaving 16 bases between them. The CDR3 spells CASRLLQGGTEAFF. Written as DNA, the CDR3 is TGTGCCAGCAGGTTACTCCAGGGTGGAACTGAAGCTTTCTTT.

The chain joins TRBV7-8 to TRBJ2-5; D is possibly TRBD1 (5 bases). CDR3 length equals 15 residues. Germline V gene data show CDR1 as SGHVS and CDR2 as FQNEAQ. Trimming removed 5 bases at V and 5 bases at J, with 18 bases between. The CDR3 DNA is TGTGCCAGCAGCCCCGGTGTGGGGCCCAGGGAGACCCAGTACTTC. As protein: CASSPGVGPRETQYF. Variable domain in full (rest from reference TRBV7-8 and TRBJ2-5): GAGVSQSPRYKVAKRGQDVALRCDPISGHVSLFWYQQALGQGPEFLTYFQNEAQLDKSGLPSDRFFAERPEGSVSTLKIQRTQQEDSAVYLCASSPGVGPRETQYFGPGTRLLVL.

This clone is a singleton in its sample. This chain uses TRBV5-5 with TRBJ2-3, with 8 bases matching TRBD2. The trim removed 3 bases at V and 4 bases at J, leaving 10 bases unmatched. Germline lookup yields CDR1 SGHKS and CDR2 YYEKEE (reference sequence). The CDR3 covers 16 residues. For the CDR3, the DNA is TGTGCCAGCAGCTACCAACCGCGGGAGGCCCCAGATACGCAGTATTTT. This codes for CASSYQPREAPDTQYF.

This sequence joins TRBV28 and TRBJ1-1; D remains unclear. This CDR3 has 15 amino acids. CDR1 and CDR2 from the germline V gene are MDHEN and SYDVKM. The V gene lost 6 bases and the J gene lost 1 base, with 15 bases spanning the gap. For the CDR3, the DNA is TGTGCCAGCAGATGGAACAGTAACCAGAACACTGAAGCTTTCTTT. Its protein product is CASRWNSNQNTEAFF.

The sample holds a few counts of this clone. The chain carries TRBV6-4 and TRBJ2-1; 9 positions agree with TRBD1. Germline V gene data show CDR1 as MRHNA and CDR2 as SNTAGT. The CDR3 contains 16 residues. Germline trimming cut 3 bases from V and 6 bases from J; bases unmatched to any gene: 9. The DNA for the CDR3 is TGTGCCAGCAGTGAGGGGGTGGGGACAGGGCCCAATGAGCAGTTCTTC. Amino acid sequence: CASSEGVGTGPNEQFF.

This chain connects TRBV5-6 to TRBJ2-2; 8 bases map to TRBD2. The CDR3 runs 16 residues. Unmatched junction bases numbered 6, after V lost 3 bases and J lost 2 bases. Germline CDR1 SGHDT, CDR2 YYEEEE. CDR3 protein: CASSSRTSRNTGELFF. CDR3 coding DNA: TGTGCCAGCAGCTCCCGGACTAGCCGCAACACCGGGGAGCTGTTTTTT.

The rearrangement joins TRBV18 to TRBJ2-7; perhaps TRBD2 as D (5 bases). Trimming removed 1 base from V and 2 bases from J, with 12 bases in between. The CDR3 is 15 amino acids. Per the germline V gene, CDR1 is KGHSH and CDR2 is LQKENI. DNA of the CDR3: TGTGCCAGCTCACCACTCCTTGAGGGTACCTACGAGCAGTACTTC. Translating it yields CASSPLLEGTYEQYF.

This clone was observed once. V usage is TRBV29-1 and J usage is TRBJ2-7; D gene ambiguous. V lost 2 bases and J lost 6, with 8 bases in between. Germline CDR1 and CDR2: SQVTM and ANQGSEA. There are 11 residues in the CDR3. Here the CDR3 reads CSVEYFREQYF. The DNA of the CDR3 is TGCAGCGTTGAATACTTCCGCGAGCAGTACTTC.

The genes are TRBV6-4 and TRBJ1-5, with a weak D call TRBD1 (6 bases). Germline CDR1 reads MRHNA; CDR2 reads SNTAGT. V was shortened by 0 bases and J by 1 base, with 16 bases between the two germline ends. The CDR3 consists of 18 residues. CDR3: CASSDSRTEPQSNQPQHF. CDR3 sequence (DNA): TGTGCCAGCAGTGACTCGAGGACAGAACCCCAGAGCAATCAGCCCCAGCATTTT.

V gene TRBV6-6 combines with J gene TRBJ2-7, with D possibly TRBD1 on 6 matching bases. The CDR3 is made up of 15 amino acids. V was cut by 1 base and J by 1 base, with 11 bases left in between. Germline CDR1 and CDR2: MNHNY and SVGAGI (reference sequence). The CDR3 loop reads CASSYLGGLSYEQYF. DNA of the CDR3: TGTGCCAGCAGTTACTTAGGGGGTCTGTCCTACGAGCAGTACTTC.

The chain uses TRBV9 and TRBJ2-1, with 8 bases fitting TRBD1. V lost 1 base and J lost 8; bases outside the gene matches: 5. CDR1 SGDLS and CDR2 YYNGEE come from the germline V gene. The CDR3 is 14 amino acids. The CDR3 here is CASSVLTTGDEQFF. In DNA, the CDR3 is TGTGCCAGCAGCGTACTCACGACAGGGGATGAGCAGTTCTTC.

CDR3 residues: CASSLDLGSPLHF. The CDR3 nucleotides are TGTGCCAGCAGCTTGGATCTGGGCTCACCCCTCCACTTT. The chain employs TRBV5-6 and TRBJ1-6, with no clear D. CDR1 is SGHDT and CDR2 is YYEEEE in the germline V gene. This CDR3 comprises 13 residues. V was cut by 0 bases and J by 10 bases, with 8 bases left in between. Combining the CDR3 with reference TRBV5-6 and TRBJ1-6 gives the whole variable domain DAGVTQSPTHLIKTRGQQVTLRCSPKSGHDTVSWYQQALGQGPQFIFQYYEEEERQRGNFPDRFSGHQFPNYSSELNVNALLLGDSALYLCASSLDLGSPLHFGNGTRLTVT.

This chain uses TRBV5-1 with TRBJ1-5; 9 bases map to TRBD1. The length of the CDR3 is 18 residues. Germline loops: CDR1 SGHRS, CDR2 YFSETQ. V was clipped by 4 bases and J by 0 bases; unmatched bases: 11. CDR3 nucleotides: TGCGCCAGCAGCGTCCGGGACAGGGTGGGAGGTAGCAATCAGCCCCAGCATTTT. It specifies CASSVRDRVGGSNQPQHF.

This clone has only one observation. The rearrangement links TRBV10-2 to TRBJ1-6; 10 positions match TRBD1. The CDR3 has 17 amino acids. Germline CDR1 reads WSHSY; CDR2 reads SAAADI. Trimming cost V 6 bases and J 0 bases; bases outside gene matches: 5. The CDR3, as DNA: TGCGCCAGCAGAGGGACAGGGGCCAGCTCCTATAATTCACCCCTCCACTTT. Protein sequence: CASRGTGASSYNSPLHF.

This clone was recorded only once. This chain connects TRBV13 to TRBJ1-2; tentatively, D is TRBD1 (6 bases). Germline V lookup: CDR1 PRHDT, CDR2 FYEKMQ (reference sequence). Trimming removed 6 bases at V and 3 bases at J, with 20 bases between. This CDR3 region has 16 residues. The chain's CDR3 is CASSPRPGGLDYGYTF. DNA for the CDR3: TGTGCCAGCAGTCCTAGGCCGGGGGGCCTGGACTATGGCTACACCTTC. The full variable domain, in which reference TRBV13 and TRBJ1-2 provide the parts outside the CDR3, is AAGVIQSPRHLIKEKRETATLKCYPIPRHDTVYWYQQGPGQDPQFLISFYEKMQSDKGSIPDRFSAQQFSDYHSELNMSSLELGDSALYFCASSPRPGGLDYGYTFGSGTRLTVV.

The table lists this clone with a few counts. This chain joins TRBV29-1 and TRBJ2-1, with D possibly being TRBD1 (6 bases). Trimming removed 5 bases from V and 0 bases from J, with 11 bases in between. Germline assignment: CDR1 SQVTM and CDR2 ANQGSEA. The CDR3 loop spans 14 amino acids. The CDR3 spells CSVTGIGSYNEQFF. Here the CDR3 DNA reads TGCAGCGTTACAGGGATCGGCTCCTACAATGAGCAGTTCTTC.

CDR3 in amino acids: CASSYGDSTEQYF. The CDR3 region has the DNA TGTGCCAGCAGTTACGGGGACAGTACCGAGCAGTACTTC. The chain combines TRBV6-5 with TRBJ2-7; 7 bases line up with TRBD1. Unmatched junction bases numbered 4, after V lost 2 bases and J lost 6 bases. The CDR3 length is 13 residues. CDR1 and CDR2 from the germline V gene are MNHEY and SVGAGI.

The gene calls are TRBV19 and TRBJ2-3; 12 bases match TRBD2. V was pared by 5 bases and J by 0 bases, with 3 bases of the junction left unmatched. Per the germline V gene, CDR1 is LNHDA and CDR2 is SQIVND (reference sequence). CDR3 length: 16 residues. In DNA form, the CDR3 reads TGTGCCAGTAGTCCCGGGACTAGCGGGAGCACAGATACGCAGTATTTT. This gives the protein CASSPGTSGSTDTQYF.

Note on this clone: The sample holds other DNA sequences that translate to the same CDR3. V usage is TRBV5-1 and J usage is TRBJ2-7; 8 nucleotides match TRBD1. After removal of 0 bases from V and 0 bases from J, the junction contained 2 bases not matched to a gene. CDR1 is SGHRS and CDR2 is YFSETQ in the germline V gene. The CDR3 is 15 residues long. The CDR3 coding sequence is TGCGCCAGCAGCTTGGGTCAGGGGGCCTCCTACGAGCAGTACTTC. As protein: CASSLGQGASYEQYF.

The rearrangement uses TRBV10-2 and TRBJ1-1; 9 bases map to TRBD1. The germline V gene encodes CDR1 WSHSY and CDR2 SAAADI. The CDR3 consists of 17 residues. The V gene end was trimmed by 3 bases and the J gene end by 6 bases; junction bases not matched to a gene: 14. CDR3: CASSDSTGGFVRAEAFF. The DNA of the CDR3 is TGCGCCAGCAGTGATTCCACAGGGGGCTTTGTGAGGGCTGAAGCTTTCTTT.

The CDR3 reads CASSQEAGRTEAFF. In DNA, the CDR3 is TGTGCCAGCAGCCAAGAAGCAGGGCGGACTGAAGCTTTCTTT. The V gene is TRBV4-2, the J gene TRBJ1-1; D might be TRBD1 (5 bases). Between the trimmed V and J ends, which lost 0 bases and 5 bases, there was a span of 10 bases. The germline gives CDR1 LGHNA, CDR2 YNFKEQ. The CDR3 totals 14 residues.

There are a few counts of this clone. The chain has TRBV5-4 and TRBJ2-6; a possible D gene is TRBD1 (6 bases). In germline, CDR1 is SGHNT, CDR2 YYREEE (reference sequence). V gave up 0 bases and J gave up 1 base, with 11 bases separating them. The CDR3 extends over 17 amino acids. CDR3 sequence: CASSLEVGGSGANVLTF. The CDR3 nucleotides read TGTGCCAGCAGCTTGGAGGTAGGGGGATCTGGGGCCAACGTCCTGACTTTC.

The chain recombines TRBV19 with TRBJ1-2; a possible D gene is TRBD1 (6 bases). Trimming stripped 4 bases from V and 2 bases from J, with 11 bases between. Germline V gene lookup returns CDR1 LNHDA and CDR2 SQIVND (reference sequence). CDR3 length: 14 amino acids. The CDR3 region is CASSTVDRNYGYTF. CDR3 bases: TGTGCCAGTAGTACGGTCGACAGGAACTATGGCTACACCTTC.